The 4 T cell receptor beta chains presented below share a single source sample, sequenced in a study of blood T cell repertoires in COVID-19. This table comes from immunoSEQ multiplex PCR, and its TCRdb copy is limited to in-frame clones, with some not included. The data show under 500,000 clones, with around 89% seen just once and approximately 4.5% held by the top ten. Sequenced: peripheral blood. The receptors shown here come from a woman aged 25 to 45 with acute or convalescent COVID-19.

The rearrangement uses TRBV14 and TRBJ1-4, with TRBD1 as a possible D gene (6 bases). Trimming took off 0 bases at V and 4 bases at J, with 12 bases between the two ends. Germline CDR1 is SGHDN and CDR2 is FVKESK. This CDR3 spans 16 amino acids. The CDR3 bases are TGTGCCAGCAGCCAAGATATACGGGACAATAATGAAAAACTGTTTTTT. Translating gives CASSQDIRDNNEKLFF.

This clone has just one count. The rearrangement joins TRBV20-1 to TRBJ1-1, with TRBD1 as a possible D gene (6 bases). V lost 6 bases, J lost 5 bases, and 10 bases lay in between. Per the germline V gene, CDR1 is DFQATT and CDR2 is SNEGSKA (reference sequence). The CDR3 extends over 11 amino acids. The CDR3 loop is CSAERGTEAFF. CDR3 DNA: TGCAGTGCCGAAAGGGGGACTGAAGCTTTCTTT.

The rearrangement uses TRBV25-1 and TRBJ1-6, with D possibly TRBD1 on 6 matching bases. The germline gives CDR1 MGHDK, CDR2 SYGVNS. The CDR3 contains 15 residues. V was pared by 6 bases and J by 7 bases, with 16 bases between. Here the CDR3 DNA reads TGTGCCAGCAGCAACCCTGGACAGCCAAATTCACCCCTCCACTTT. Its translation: CASSNPGQPNSPLHF.

The CDR3 region is CASMIGQGSDEQYF. The CDR3 DNA reads TGCGCCAGCATGATAGGACAGGGGAGCGACGAGCAGTACTTC. V gene TRBV5-1 combines with J gene TRBJ2-7; 9 bases are shared with TRBD1. Germline V gene sequence: CDR1 SGHRS, CDR2 YFSETQ. The CDR3 has 14 residues. The ends lost 6 bases at V and 5 bases at J; junction bases unmatched: 9.